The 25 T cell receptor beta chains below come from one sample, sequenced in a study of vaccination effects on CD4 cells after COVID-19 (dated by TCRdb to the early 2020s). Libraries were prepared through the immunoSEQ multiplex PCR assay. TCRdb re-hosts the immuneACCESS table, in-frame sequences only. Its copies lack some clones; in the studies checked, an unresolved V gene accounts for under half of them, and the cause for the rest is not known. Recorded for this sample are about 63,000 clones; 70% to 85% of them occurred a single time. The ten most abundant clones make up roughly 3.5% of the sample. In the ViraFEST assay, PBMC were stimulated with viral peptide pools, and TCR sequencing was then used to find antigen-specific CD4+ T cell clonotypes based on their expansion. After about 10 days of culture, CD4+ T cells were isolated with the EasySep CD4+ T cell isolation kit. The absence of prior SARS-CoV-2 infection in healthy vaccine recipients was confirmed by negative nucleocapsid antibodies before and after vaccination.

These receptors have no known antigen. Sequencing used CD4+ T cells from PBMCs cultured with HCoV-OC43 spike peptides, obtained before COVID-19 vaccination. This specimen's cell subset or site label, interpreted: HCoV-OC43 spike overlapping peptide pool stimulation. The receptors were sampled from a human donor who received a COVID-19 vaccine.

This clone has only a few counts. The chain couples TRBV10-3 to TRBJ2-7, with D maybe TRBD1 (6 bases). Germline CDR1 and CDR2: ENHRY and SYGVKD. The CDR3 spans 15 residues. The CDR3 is CAISERDIPPYEQYV. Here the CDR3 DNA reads TGTGCCATTAGTGAACGGGACATACCTCCCTACGAGCAGTACGTC.

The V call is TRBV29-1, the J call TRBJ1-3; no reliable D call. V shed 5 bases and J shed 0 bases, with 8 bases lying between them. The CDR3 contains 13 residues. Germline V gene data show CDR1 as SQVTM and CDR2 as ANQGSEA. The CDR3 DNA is TGCAGCGTTAAGGTCAACTCTGGAAACACCATATATTTT. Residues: CSVKVNSGNTIYF. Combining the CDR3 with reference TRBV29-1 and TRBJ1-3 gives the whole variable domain SAVISQKPSRDICQRGTSLTIQCQVDSQVTMMFWYRQQPGQSLTLIATANQGSEATYESGFVIDKFPISRPNLTFSTLTVSNMSPEDSSIYLCSVKVNSGNTIYFGEGSWLTVV.

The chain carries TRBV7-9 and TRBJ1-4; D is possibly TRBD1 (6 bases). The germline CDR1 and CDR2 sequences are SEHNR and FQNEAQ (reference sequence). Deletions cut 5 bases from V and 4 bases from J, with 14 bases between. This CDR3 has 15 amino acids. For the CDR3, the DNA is TGTGCCAGCAGCAAAACGCGGGACAATAATGAAAAACTGTTTTTT. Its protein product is CASSKTRDNNEKLFF.

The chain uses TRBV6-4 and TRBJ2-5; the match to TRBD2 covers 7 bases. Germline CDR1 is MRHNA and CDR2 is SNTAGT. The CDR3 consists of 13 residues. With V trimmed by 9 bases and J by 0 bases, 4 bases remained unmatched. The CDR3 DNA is TGTGCCAGTTCGCGGGGGTACCAAGAGACCCAGTACTTC. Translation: CASSRGYQETQYF.

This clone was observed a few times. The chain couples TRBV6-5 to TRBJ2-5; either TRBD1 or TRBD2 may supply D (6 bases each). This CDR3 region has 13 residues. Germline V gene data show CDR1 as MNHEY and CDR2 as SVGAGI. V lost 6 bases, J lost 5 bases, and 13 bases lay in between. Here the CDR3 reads CASREGGPETQYF. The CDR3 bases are TGTGCCAGCAGGGAGGGGGGCCCTGAGACCCAGTACTTC.

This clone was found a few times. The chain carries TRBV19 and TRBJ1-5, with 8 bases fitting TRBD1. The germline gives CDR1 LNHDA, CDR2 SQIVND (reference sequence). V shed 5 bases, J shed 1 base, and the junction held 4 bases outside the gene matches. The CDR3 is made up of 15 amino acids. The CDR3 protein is CASSYGQGSNQPQHF. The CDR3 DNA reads TGTGCCAGTAGTTATGGACAGGGAAGCAATCAGCCCCAGCATTTT.

CDR3 amino acids: CASSHGLLRGGTSGGPREYV. The DNA of the CDR3 is TGCGCCAGCAGCCACGGACTCCTCCGGGGTGGGACTAGCGGTGGACCAAGGGAGTACGTC. The rearrangement joins TRBV4-1 to TRBJ2-7, with 11 bases fitting TRBD2. In germline, CDR1 is MGHRA, CDR2 YSYEKL. J lost 11 bases, V lost 3 bases, and 27 bases had no gene match. The CDR3 covers 20 residues.

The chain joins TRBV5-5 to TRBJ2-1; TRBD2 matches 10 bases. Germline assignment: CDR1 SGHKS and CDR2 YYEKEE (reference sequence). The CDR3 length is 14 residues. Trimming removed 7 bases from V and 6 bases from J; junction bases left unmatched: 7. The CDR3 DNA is TGTGCCAGCCAACTAGCGGGAACTTCCAATGAGCAGTTCTTC. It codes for CASQLAGTSNEQFF.

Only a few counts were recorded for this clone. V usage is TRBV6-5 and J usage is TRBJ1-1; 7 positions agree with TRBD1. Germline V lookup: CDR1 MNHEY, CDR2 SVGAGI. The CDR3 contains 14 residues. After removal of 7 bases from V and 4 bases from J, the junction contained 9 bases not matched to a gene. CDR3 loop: CASIDSGQSTEAFF. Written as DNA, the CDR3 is TGTGCCAGCATCGACTCGGGACAGTCCACTGAAGCTTTCTTT.

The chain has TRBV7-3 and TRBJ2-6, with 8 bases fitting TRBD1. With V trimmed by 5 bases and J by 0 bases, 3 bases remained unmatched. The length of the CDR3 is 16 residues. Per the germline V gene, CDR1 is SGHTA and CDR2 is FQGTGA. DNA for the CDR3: TGTGCCAGCAGCGCGACAGGGGCCTCTGGGGCCAACGTCCTGACTTTC. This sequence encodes CASSATGASGANVLTF.

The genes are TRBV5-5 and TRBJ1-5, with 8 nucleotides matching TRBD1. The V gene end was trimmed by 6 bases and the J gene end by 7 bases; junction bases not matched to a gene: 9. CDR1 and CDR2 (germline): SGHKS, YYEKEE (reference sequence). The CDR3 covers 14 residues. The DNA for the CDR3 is TGTGCCAGCAACCCGACAGGGGTTAACCAGCCCCAGCATTTT. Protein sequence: CASNPTGVNQPQHF.

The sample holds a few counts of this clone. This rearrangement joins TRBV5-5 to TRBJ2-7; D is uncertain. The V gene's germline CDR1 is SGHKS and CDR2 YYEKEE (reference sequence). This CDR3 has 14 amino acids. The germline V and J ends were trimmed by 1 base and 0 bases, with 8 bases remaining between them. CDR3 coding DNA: TGTGCCAGCAGCTTGCCGGTTAGCTCCTACGAGCAGTACGTC. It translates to CASSLPVSSYEQYV.

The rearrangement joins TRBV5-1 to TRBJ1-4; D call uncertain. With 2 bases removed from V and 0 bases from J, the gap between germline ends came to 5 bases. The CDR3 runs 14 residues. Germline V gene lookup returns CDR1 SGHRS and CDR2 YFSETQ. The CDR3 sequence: CASSFSATNEKLFF. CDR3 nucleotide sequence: TGCGCCAGCAGCTTCTCGGCAACTAATGAAAAACTGTTTTTT.

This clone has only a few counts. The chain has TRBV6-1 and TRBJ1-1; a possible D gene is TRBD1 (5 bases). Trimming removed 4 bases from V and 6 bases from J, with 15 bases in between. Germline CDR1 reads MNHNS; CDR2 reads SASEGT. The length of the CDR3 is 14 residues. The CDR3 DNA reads TGTGCCAGCAGTGGAGCATGGGGGAATGCTGAAGCTTTCTTT. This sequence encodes CASSGAWGNAEAFF.

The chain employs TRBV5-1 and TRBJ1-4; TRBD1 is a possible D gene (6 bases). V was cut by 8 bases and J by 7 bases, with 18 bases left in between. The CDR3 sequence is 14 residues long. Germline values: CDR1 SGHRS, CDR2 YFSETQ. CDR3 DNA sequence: TGCGCCAGTGGGGAAGGAGGGGGAAGTGAAAAACTGTTTTTT. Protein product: CASGEGGGSEKLFF.

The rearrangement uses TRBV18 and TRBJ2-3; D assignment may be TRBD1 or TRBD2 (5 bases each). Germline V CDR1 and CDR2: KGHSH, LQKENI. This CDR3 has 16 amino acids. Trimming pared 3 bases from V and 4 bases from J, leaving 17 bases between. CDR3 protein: CASSPNGGPRADTQYF. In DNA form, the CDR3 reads TGTGCCAGCTCACCTAATGGGGGTCCCCGGGCAGATACGCAGTATTTT. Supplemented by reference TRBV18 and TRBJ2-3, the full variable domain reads NAGVMQNPRHLVRRRGQEARLRCSPMKGHSHVYWYRQLPEEGLKFMVYLQKENIIDESGMPKERFSAEFPKEGPSILRIQQVVRGDSAAYFCASSPNGGPRADTQYFGPGTRLTVL.

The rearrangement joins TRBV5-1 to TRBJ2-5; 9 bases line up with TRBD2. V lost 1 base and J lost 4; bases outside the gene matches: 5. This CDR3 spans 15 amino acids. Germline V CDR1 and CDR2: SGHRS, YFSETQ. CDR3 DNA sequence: TGCGCCAGCAGCTTGACAGCGGGGGGCACAGAGACCCAGTACTTC. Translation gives CASSLTAGGTETQYF. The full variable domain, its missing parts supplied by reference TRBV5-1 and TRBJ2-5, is KAGVTQTPRYLIKTRGQQVTLSCSPISGHRSVSWYQQTPGQGLQFLFEYFSETQRNKGNFPGRFSGRQFSNSRSEMNVSTLELGDSALYLCASSLTAGGTETQYFGPGTRLLVL.

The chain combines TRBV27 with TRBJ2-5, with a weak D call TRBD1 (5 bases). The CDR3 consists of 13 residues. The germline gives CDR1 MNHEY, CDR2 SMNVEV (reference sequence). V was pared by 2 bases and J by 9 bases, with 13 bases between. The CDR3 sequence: CASSLKGIGAQYF. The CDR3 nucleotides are TGTGCCAGCAGTTTAAAGGGGATTGGGGCCCAGTACTTC.

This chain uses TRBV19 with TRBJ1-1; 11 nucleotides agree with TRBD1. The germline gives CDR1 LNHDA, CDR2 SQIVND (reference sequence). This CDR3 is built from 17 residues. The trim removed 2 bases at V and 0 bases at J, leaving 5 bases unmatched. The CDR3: CASSIQPGQGVNTEAFF. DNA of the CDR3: TGTGCCAGTAGTATACAACCGGGACAGGGGGTGAACACTGAAGCTTTCTTT.

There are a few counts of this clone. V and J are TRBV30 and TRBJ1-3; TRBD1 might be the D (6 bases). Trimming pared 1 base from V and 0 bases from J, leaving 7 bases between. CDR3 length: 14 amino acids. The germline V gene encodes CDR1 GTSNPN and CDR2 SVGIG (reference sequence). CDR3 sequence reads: CAWSGRGSGNTIYF. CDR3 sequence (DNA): TGTGCCTGGAGTGGCAGGGGCTCTGGAAACACCATATATTTT.

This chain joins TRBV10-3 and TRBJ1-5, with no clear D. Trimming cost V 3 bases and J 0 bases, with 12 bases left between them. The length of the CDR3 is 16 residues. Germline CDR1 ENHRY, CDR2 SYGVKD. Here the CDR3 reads CAISEGQYYSNQPQHF. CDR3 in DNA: TGTGCCATCAGTGAAGGGCAGTACTATAGCAATCAGCCCCAGCATTTT.

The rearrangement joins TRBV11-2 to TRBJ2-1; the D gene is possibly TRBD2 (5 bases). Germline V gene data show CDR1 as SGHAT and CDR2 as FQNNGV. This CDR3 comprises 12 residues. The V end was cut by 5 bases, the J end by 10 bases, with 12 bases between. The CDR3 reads CASSPVDYEQFF. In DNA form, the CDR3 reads TGTGCCAGCAGCCCGGTAGACTACGAGCAGTTCTTC.

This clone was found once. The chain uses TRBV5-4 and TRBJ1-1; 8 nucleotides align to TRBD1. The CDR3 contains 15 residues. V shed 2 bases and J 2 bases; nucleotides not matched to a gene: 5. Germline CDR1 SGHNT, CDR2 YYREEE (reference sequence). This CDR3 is CASSFPQGANTEAFF. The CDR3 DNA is TGTGCCAGCAGCTTTCCCCAGGGGGCAAACACTGAAGCTTTCTTT.

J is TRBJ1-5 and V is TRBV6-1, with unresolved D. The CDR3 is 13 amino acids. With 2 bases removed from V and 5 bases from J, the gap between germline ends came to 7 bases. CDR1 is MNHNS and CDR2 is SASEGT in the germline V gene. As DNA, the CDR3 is TGTGCCAGCAGTGAATACCGAGATCAGCCCCAGCATTTT. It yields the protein CASSEYRDQPQHF.

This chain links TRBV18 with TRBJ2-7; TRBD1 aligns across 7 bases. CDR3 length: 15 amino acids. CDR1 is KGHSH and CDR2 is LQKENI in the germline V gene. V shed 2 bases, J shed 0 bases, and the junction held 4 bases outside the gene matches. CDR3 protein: CASSPSTGSSYEQYV. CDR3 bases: TGTGCCAGCTCACCATCGACAGGGAGCTCCTACGAGCAGTACGTC.